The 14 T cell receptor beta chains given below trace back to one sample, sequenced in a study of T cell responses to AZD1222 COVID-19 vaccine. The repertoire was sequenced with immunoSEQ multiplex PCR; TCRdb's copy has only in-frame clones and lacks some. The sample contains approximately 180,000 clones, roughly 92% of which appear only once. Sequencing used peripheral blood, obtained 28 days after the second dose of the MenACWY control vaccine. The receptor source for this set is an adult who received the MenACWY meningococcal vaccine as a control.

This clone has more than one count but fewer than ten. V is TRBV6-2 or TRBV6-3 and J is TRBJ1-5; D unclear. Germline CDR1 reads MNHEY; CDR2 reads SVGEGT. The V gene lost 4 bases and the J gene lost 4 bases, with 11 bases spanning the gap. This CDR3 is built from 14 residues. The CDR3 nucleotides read TGTGCCAGCAGTTTCCAAAAAATAAATCAGCCCCAGCATTTT. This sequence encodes CASSFQKINQPQHF.

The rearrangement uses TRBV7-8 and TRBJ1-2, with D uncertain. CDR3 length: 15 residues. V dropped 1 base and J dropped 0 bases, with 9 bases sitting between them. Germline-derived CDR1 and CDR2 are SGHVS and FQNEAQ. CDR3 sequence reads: CASSLGGEANYGYTF. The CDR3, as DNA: TGTGCCAGCAGCTTAGGCGGGGAAGCTAACTATGGCTACACCTTC.

The CDR3: CASRPGTGRARYTF. The DNA of the CDR3 is TGTGCCAGCAGGCCCGGGACAGGGCGCGCTCGCTACACCTTC. The rearrangement links TRBV7-8 to TRBJ1-2; 9 positions match TRBD1. The V gene's germline CDR1 is SGHVS and CDR2 FQNEAQ. V shed 6 bases and J 9 bases; nucleotides not matched to a gene: 11. The CDR3 extends over 14 amino acids.

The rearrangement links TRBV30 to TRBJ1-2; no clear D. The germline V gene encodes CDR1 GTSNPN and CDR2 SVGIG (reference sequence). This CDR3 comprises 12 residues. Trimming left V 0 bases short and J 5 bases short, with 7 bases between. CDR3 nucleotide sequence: TGTGCCTGGAGTGTAGGTGGATATGGCTACACCTTC. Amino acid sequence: CAWSVGGYGYTF.

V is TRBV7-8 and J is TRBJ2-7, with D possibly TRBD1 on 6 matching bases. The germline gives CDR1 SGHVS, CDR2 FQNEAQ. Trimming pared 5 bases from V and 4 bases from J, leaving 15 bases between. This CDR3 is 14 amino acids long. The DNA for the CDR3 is TGTGCCAGCAGCAAAAGACAGGAAGGTTACGAGCAGTACTTC. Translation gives CASSKRQEGYEQYF.

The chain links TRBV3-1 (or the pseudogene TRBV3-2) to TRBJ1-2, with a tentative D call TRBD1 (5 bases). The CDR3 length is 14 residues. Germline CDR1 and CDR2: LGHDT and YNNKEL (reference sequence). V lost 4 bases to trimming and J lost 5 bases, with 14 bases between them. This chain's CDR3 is CASSPRGASYGYTF. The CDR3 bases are TGTGCCAGCAGCCCCAGAGGGGCCTCTTATGGCTACACCTTC.

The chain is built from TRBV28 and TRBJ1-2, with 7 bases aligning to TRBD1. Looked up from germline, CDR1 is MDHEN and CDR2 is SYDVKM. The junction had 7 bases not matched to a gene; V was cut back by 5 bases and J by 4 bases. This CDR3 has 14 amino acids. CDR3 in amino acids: CASSPRQGGYGYTF. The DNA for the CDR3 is TGTGCCAGCAGTCCCCGACAGGGAGGCTATGGCTACACCTTC.

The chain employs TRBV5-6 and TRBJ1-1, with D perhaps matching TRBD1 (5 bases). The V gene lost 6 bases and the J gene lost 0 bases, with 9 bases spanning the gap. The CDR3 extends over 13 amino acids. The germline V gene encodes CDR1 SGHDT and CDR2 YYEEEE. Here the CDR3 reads CASKRGLNTEAFF. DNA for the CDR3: TGTGCCAGCAAACGGGGCCTGAACACTGAAGCTTTCTTT. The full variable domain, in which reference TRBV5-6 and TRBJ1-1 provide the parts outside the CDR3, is DAGVTQSPTHLIKTRGQQVTLRCSPKSGHDTVSWYQQALGQGPQFIFQYYEEEERQRGNFPDRFSGHQFPNYSSELNVNALLLGDSALYLCASKRGLNTEAFFGQGTRLTVV.

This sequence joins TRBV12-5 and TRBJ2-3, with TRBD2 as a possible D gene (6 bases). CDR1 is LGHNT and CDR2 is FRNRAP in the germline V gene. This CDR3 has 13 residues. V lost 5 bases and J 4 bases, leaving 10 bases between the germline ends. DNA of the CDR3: TGTGCTAGTGGTCACGGGAGCCCAGATACGCAGTATTTT. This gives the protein CASGHGSPDTQYF.

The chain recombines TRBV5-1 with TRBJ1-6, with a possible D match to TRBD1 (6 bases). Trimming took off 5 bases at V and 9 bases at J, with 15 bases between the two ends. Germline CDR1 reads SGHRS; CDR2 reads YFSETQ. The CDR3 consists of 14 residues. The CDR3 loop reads CASRAGQGGSPLHF. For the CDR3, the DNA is TGCGCCAGCAGGGCGGGACAAGGGGGTTCACCCCTCCACTTT.

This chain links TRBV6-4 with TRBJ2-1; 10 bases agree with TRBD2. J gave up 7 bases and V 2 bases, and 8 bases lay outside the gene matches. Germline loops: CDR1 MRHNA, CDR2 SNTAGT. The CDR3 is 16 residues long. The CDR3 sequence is CASSDLPSGGGNEQFF. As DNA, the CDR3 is TGTGCCAGCAGTGACCTCCCTAGCGGGGGAGGGAATGAGCAGTTCTTC.

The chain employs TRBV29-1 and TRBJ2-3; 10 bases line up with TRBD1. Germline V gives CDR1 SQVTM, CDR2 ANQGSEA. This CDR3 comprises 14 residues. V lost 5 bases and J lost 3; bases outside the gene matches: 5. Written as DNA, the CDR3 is TGCAGCGTTTCGGGACAGGGGACAACAGATACGCAGTATTTT. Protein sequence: CSVSGQGTTDTQYF.

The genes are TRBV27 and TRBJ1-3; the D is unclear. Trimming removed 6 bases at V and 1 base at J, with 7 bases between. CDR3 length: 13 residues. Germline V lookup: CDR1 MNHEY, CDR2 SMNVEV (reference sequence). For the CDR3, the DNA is TGTGCCAGCAGCCACCGTTCTGGAAACACCATATATTTT. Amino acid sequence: CASSHRSGNTIYF.

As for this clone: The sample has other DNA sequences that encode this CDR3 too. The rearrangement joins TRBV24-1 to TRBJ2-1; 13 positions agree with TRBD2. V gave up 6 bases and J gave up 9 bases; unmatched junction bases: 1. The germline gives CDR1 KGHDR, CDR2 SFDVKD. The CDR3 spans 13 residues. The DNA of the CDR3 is TGTGCCACCAGTCGACTAGCGGGGGGTGAGCAGTTCTTC. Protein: CATSRLAGGEQFF.